The clone carrying this T cell receptor beta chain was picked up many times. Its antigen is undetermined. With iRepertoire HTBI primers and Arm-PCR of CDR3 regions, TCR beta libraries were built. TCRdb re-called the multiplex PCR reads through MiXCR, storing one row per CDR3 protein. The sample has approximately 490,000 distinct CDR3 sequences, roughly 16% seen once; the top ten hold more than 10%. This specimen belongs to a study of regulatory T cells in long-lasting Graves disease. Study-wide points: New patients shared about a thousand public clonotypes, fewer than the 2,500 to 3,000 shared by persistent patients.

Noted time point: newly diagnosed GD, antithyroid drugs for less than 3 months. Making the TCR library involved RNA that had been extracted from PBMCs. Another study also made use of these data, one on T cells in Graves' hyperthyroidism and ophthalmopathy. This second study notes: The authors deemed Graves' hyperthyroidism stable absent ophthalmopathy progression within 18 months. A first-round RT-PCR of the TCR CDR3 used the HTBI primer set. Ophthalmopathy cases were set apart from stable hyperthyroidism by a 13 V-J model.

This specimen was peripheral blood mononuclear cells (PBMCs), taken at new diagnosis, from a patient treated with antithyroid drugs. The receptor comes from a man aged 35-49 years with Graves disease.

The CDR3 reads CASSLPGPRVLGGGYEQYF. CDR3 coding DNA: TGTGCCAGCAGTTTACCGGGGCCTCGAGTGCTGGGAGGGGGCTACGAGCAGTACTTC. This chain uses TRBV28 with TRBJ2-7; possibly TRBD2 for D (7 bases). V gave up 2 bases and J gave up 3 bases, with 26 bases separating them. The CDR3 has 19 amino acids. Germline V gene lookup returns CDR1 MDHEN and CDR2 SYDVKM.